A selection of T cell receptor beta chains follows, all from one sample in a study of vaccination and CD4 T cells after COVID-19. One entry per CDR3 protein, called by TCRdb with MiXCR from the PCR reads. The data contain 28,000 or so distinct CDR3 sequences, 40% to 45% of them singletons. These TCRs are of unknown antigen specificity. The sample comprised CD4+ T cells from blood, cultured in vitro. These receptor sequences come from a human donor who had recovered from COVID-19. Both conserved end residues are part of each CDR3. Each record gives: D gene, V gene, J gene, clone size, CDR3 DNA, CDR3 protein. The D gene is left open where the match is weak. Clone size is stated in some rows and not others, as once, few, many or a class when expanded.

NA	TRBV20-1	TRBJ1-5	NA	TGCAGTGCTACGGCAGGTGGTTCCCACTTAGCGCCCCAGCATTTT	CSATAGGSHLAPQHF
NA	TRBV11-3	TRBJ2-2	NA	TGTGCCAGCAGCTTAGGTGACAGGAAGTTCGCCGGGGAGCTGTTTTTT	CASSLGDRKFAGELFF
TRBD2	TRBV28	TRBJ2-1	NA	TGTGCCAGCAGTTTAAGGGGGGCGGGAGGGCGAAATGAGCAGTTCTTC	CASSLRGAGGRNEQFF
NA	TRBV20-1	TRBJ2-3	few	TGCAGTGCTAGTCCTCGCTCAGATACGCAGTATTTT	CSASPRSDTQYF
NA	TRBV28	TRBJ2-7	NA	TGTGCCAGCAGTTTATTCAGCTCCTACGAGCAGTACTTC	CASSLFSSYEQYF
TRBD2	TRBV19	TRBJ2-6	few	TGTGCCAGTAGTAGGACTAGCGGGAGCTCTGGGGCCAACGTCCTGACTTTC	CASSRTSGSSGANVLTF
TRBD1	TRBV20-1	TRBJ2-5	NA	TGCAGTGCTAGAAGGGGGACAGGGCAACAAGAGACCCAGTACTTC	CSARRGTGQQETQYF
NA	TRBV4-2	TRBJ1-2	once	TGTGCCAGCAGCCAAATCACCTATGGCTACACCTTC	CASSQITYGYTF
TRBD1	TRBV19	TRBJ2-3	NA	TGTGCCAGTAGTACCTCATCGAGGACAGGGGTTGCAGATACGCAGTATTTT	CASSTSSRTGVADTQYF
NA	TRBV28	TRBJ1-3	NA	TGTGCCAGCAGCGAACACAGGGTGGCTGGAAACACCATATATTTT	CASSEHRVAGNTIYF
NA	TRBV7-9	TRBJ2-7	NA	TGTGCCAGCAGCTCCACGGGGCCCTACGAGCAGTACTTC	CASSSTGPYEQYF
TRBD1	TRBV20-1	TRBJ1-5	few	TGCAGCGCTAAGTGGGGGACAGGGGGCGAACAGCCCCAGCATTTT	CSAKWGTGGEQPQHF
TRBD1	TRBV27	TRBJ1-6	NA	TGTGCCAGCAGTTTATCTGGTGCTGACAGGGGAGCCTCCTATAATTCACCCCTCCACTTT	CASSLSGADRGASYNSPLHF
NA	TRBV28	TRBJ1-1	NA	TGTGCCAGCAGTTCAAACACTGAAGCTTTCTTT	CASSSNTEAFF
NA	TRBV24-1	TRBJ2-3	NA	TGTGCCACCAGTGACCCGAGGGGTTCTCCGGGCACAGATACGCAGTATTTT	CATSDPRGSPGTDTQYF
NA	TRBV12-3/TRBV12-4	TRBJ2-1	NA	TGTGCCAGCAGTTTAGGGATTGAGCAGTTCTTC	CASSLGIEQFF
NA	TRBV7-3	TRBJ2-1	once	TGTGCCAGCAGCCTACCCCCCGGGGATGAGCAGTTCTTC	CASSLPPGDEQFF
NA	TRBV10-3	TRBJ2-7	NA	TGTGCCATCAAGAGTGGGGACGGCCTCTACGAGCAGTACTTC	CAIKSGDGLYEQYF
TRBD1	TRBV24-1	TRBJ2-7	few	TGTGCCACCAGTGATGGGACAGGGAGGATCAACGAGCAGTACTTC	CATSDGTGRINEQYF
NA	TRBV6-1	TRBJ1-2	NA	TGTGCCAGCAGAGACGGGAGAACTTCTGGCCATGGCTACACCTTC	CASRDGRTSGHGYTF
TRBD1	TRBV6-5	TRBJ1-5	NA	TGTGCCAGCAGTTACCACGGACAGGGGGTTCAGCCCCAGCATTTT	CASSYHGQGVQPQHF
NA	TRBV11-2	TRBJ2-1	NA	TGTGCCAGCAGCTTATTGATGGGTGGTTCCTACAATGAGCAGTTCTTC	CASSLLMGGSYNEQFF
NA	TRBV6-2/TRBV6-3	TRBJ1-5	few	TGTGCCAGCAGTTCGGACGGTTATAGCAATCAGCCCCAGCATTTT	CASSSDGYSNQPQHF
TRBD1	TRBV2	TRBJ1-5	NA	TGTGCCAGCAGGGGACAGTTAAATCAGCCCCAGCATTTT	CASRGQLNQPQHF
NA	TRBV5-6	TRBJ1-6	NA	TGTGCCAGCAGCTTACGGACAGCCTTCTCGGATTCACCCCTCCACTTT	CASSLRTAFSDSPLHF
TRBD2	TRBV20-1	TRBJ2-7	NA	TGCAGTACCCCCGGACTAGAAGGGTTGTACGAGCAGTACTTC	CSTPGLEGLYEQYF
NA	TRBV2	TRBJ2-3	few	TGTGCCAGCAGTGCTGGAGAGGGCACAGATACGCAGTATTTT	CASSAGEGTDTQYF
NA	TRBV28	TRBJ2-1	NA	TGTGCCAGCAGTTTGGGGGGGGCCGAGCAATCGTTCTTC	CASSLGGAEQSFF
NA	TRBV12-3/TRBV12-4	TRBJ1-1	NA	TGTGCCAGCACTATAGGACAGATCACTGAAGCTTTCTTT	CASTIGQITEAFF
NA	TRBV21-1	TRBJ2-1	NA	TGTGCCAGCAGCCCTGGCGGGGGGTCCTACAATGAGCAGTTCTTC	CASSPGGGSYNEQFF
TRBD2	TRBV7-2	TRBJ2-7	NA	TGTGCCAGCAGCTTAGGGACGGGAGGGCTCGAGCAGTACTTC	CASSLGTGGLEQYF
NA	TRBV7-3	TRBJ2-1	NA	TGTGCCAGTGCCTCCTACAATGAGCAGTTCTTC	CASASYNEQFF
NA	TRBV6-5	TRBJ2-5	NA	TGTGCCAGCAGTTCCTCGGAGACCCAGTACTTC	CASSSSETQYF
NA	TRBV2	TRBJ1-1	NA	TGTGCCAGCAGTGGGTTCCCGGTGAACACTGAAGCTTTCTTT	CASSGFPVNTEAFF
TRBD1	TRBV6-5	TRBJ1-2	few	TGTGCCAGCAGTTACTCTTCAGGGGGCGCAGGTTATGGCTACACCTTC	CASSYSSGGAGYGYTF
NA	TRBV25-1	TRBJ1-2	NA	TGTGCCAGCAGTGTACACACAGGGTTCATGGATGGCTACACCTTC	CASSVHTGFMDGYTF
NA	TRBV10-2	TRBJ1-1	NA	TGCGCCAGCACCTTTATAGGACTCCCTGGGGGCACTGAAGCTTTCTTT	CASTFIGLPGGTEAFF
NA	TRBV5-1	TRBJ2-7	few	TGCGCCAGCAGCTTGGGGCCGGTCGCCGGGGACTCCTACGAGCAGTACTTC	CASSLGPVAGDSYEQYF